A single sample gave rise to the 20 T cell receptor beta chains below, sequenced in a study of shared clonotypes between healthy human individuals. TCRdb's table, derived via immunoSEQ multiplex PCR, lists solely in-frame clones and lacks some. Seen here are some 2 million clones, about 95% observed once, and the top ten hold 0.95% to 1.5%. Naive-designated CD8 cells lacked CD45RO, were positively enriched for CCR7, and omitted terminally differentiated effector memory CD45RA+ cells. Specimen: naive CD8+ T cells sorted from blood. These receptors were obtained from a man between 18 and 35 years old in good health.

This clone was seen only once. V usage is TRBV5-6 and J usage is TRBJ2-1; 7 bases line up with TRBD2. The germline V gene has CDR1 SGHDT and CDR2 YYEEEE. The ends lost 1 base at V and 4 bases at J; junction bases unmatched: 5. The CDR3 sequence is 15 residues long. CDR3 nucleotides: TGTGCCAGCAGCTTGTCGTGGGGACTATACAATGAGCAGTTCTTC. It specifies CASSLSWGLYNEQFF.

The chain recombines TRBV2 with TRBJ1-3, with 7 bases lining up with TRBD1. CDR1 and CDR2 from the germline V gene are SNHLY and FYNNEI. With V trimmed by 6 bases and J by 3 bases, 11 bases remained unmatched. This CDR3 region has 16 residues. CDR3 bases: TGTGCCAGCAGGGCGACAGGGCGGTCCAATGGAAACACCATATATTTT. Amino acids: CASRATGRSNGNTIYF.

The chain is built from TRBV13 and TRBJ2-7; 11 bases are shared with TRBD2. CDR3 length equals 14 residues. From germline, CDR1 is PRHDT and CDR2 FYEKMQ (reference sequence). With 3 bases clipped from V and 4 bases from J, the junction kept 2 bases outside the gene matches. The CDR3 region has the DNA TGTGCCAGCAGCTTTGGGACTAGCGGATACGAGCAGTACTTC. This codes for CASSFGTSGYEQYF.

This chain uses TRBV5-8 with TRBJ2-7; D is uncertain. V was cut by 0 bases and J by 2 bases, with 9 bases left in between. The CDR3 extends over 14 amino acids. CDR1 SGHTS and CDR2 YDEGEE come from the germline V gene. The CDR3 DNA is TGTGCCAGCAGCTTGGTGAGGTTGACCTACGAGCAGTACTTC. It codes for CASSLVRLTYEQYF.

The chain recombines TRBV6-4 with TRBJ2-3; TRBD1 agrees at 9 bases. V trimming: 0 bases; J trimming: 5 bases; junction bases outside the gene matches: 9. This CDR3 region has 17 residues. Germline-derived CDR1 and CDR2 are MRHNA and SNTAGT. The CDR3 coding sequence is TGTGCCAGCAGTGACTCGACCGGGACAGGGTTAGGAGATACGCAGTATTTT. It yields the protein CASSDSTGTGLGDTQYF.

V gene TRBV28 combines with J gene TRBJ1-2; 9 bases map to TRBD1. Germline V gene data show CDR1 as MDHEN and CDR2 as SYDVKM. This CDR3 comprises 15 residues. Losses at the gene ends were 8 bases for V and 6 bases for J; bases not matched to a gene: 13. This CDR3 is CASASTGGGLNGYTF. The DNA for the CDR3 is TGTGCCAGCGCCAGCACAGGGGGCGGTCTCAATGGCTACACCTTC.

A remark on this clone: This may be a read error, as it is one base from a much larger clone. The identical CDR3 is also encoded by other nucleotide sequences in the sample. The V and J genes are TRBV9 and TRBJ1-1, with D hard to call. The CDR3 spans 13 residues. V was trimmed by 0 bases and J by 0 bases, leaving 3 bases between them. In germline, CDR1 is SGDLS, CDR2 YYNGEE. CDR3: CASSVAVNTEAFF. The CDR3 region has the DNA TGTGCCAGCAGCGTAGCAGTGAACACTGAAGCTTTCTTT. The full variable domain, its missing parts supplied by reference TRBV9 and TRBJ1-1, is DSGVTQTPKHLITATGQRVTLRCSPRSGDLSVYWYQQSLDQGLQFLIQYYNGEERAKGNILERFSAQQFPDLHSELNLSSLELGDSALYFCASSVAVNTEAFFGQGTRLTVV.

V and J are TRBV9 and TRBJ2-7, with D possibly TRBD2 on 7 matching bases. Germline lookup yields CDR1 SGDLS and CDR2 YYNGEE. This CDR3 has 14 residues. V lost 0 bases and J lost 6, with 13 bases in between. CDR3: CASSVGGGNFEQYF. DNA of the CDR3: TGTGCCAGCAGCGTAGGCGGGGGCAATTTCGAGCAGTACTTC.

The chain combines TRBV4-1 with TRBJ1-2; 7 bases are a match to TRBD1. In germline, CDR1 is MGHRA, CDR2 YSYEKL. V trimming: 0 bases; J trimming: 0 bases; junction bases outside the gene matches: 4. CDR3 length equals 16 residues. Here the CDR3 reads CASSQEGTATNYGYTF. The CDR3 bases are TGCGCCAGCAGCCAAGAGGGGACAGCTACTAACTATGGCTACACCTTC.

V gene TRBV5-1 combines with J gene TRBJ1-1, with TRBD1 matching over 8 bases. Germline V CDR1 and CDR2: SGHRS, YFSETQ. The CDR3 has 14 residues. Unmatched junction bases numbered 5, after V lost 2 bases and J lost 5 bases. CDR3 sequence reads: CASSLQGVETEAFF. CDR3 coding DNA: TGCGCCAGCAGCTTACAGGGGGTTGAGACTGAAGCTTTCTTT.

This chain connects TRBV28 to TRBJ2-7; TRBD1 aligns across 10 bases. The V gene's germline CDR1 is MDHEN and CDR2 SYDVKM. V was pared by 4 bases and J by 2 bases, with 11 bases of the junction left unmatched. The CDR3 extends over 17 amino acids. The CDR3 loop is CASSSVISTGGPYEQYF. CDR3 bases: TGTGCCAGCAGTTCGGTCATATCGACAGGGGGCCCCTACGAGCAGTACTTC.

As for this clone: The same CDR3 can be traced to other DNA sequences in this sample. This rearrangement joins TRBV13 to TRBJ2-1, with TRBD2 matching over 11 bases. Germline V gene lookup returns CDR1 PRHDT and CDR2 FYEKMQ (reference sequence). This CDR3 comprises 14 residues. With V trimmed by 3 bases and J by 6 bases, 1 base remained unmatched. DNA of the CDR3: TGTGCCAGCAGCTTGGGGACTAGCGGCAATGAGCAGTTCTTC. Translation: CASSLGTSGNEQFF.

The V and J genes are TRBV4-1 and TRBJ2-1, with 9 bases fitting TRBD1. The CDR3 runs 18 residues. The germline gives CDR1 MGHRA, CDR2 YSYEKL. Germline trimming cut 2 bases from V and 0 bases from J; bases unmatched to any gene: 8. CDR3 in amino acids: CASSQTIPGQGSYNEQFF. The CDR3 DNA is TGCGCCAGCAGCCAAACAATCCCGGGACAGGGCTCCTACAATGAGCAGTTCTTC.

The chain carries TRBV19 and TRBJ2-1, with D possibly matching TRBD1 (6 bases). V was trimmed by 5 bases and J by 2 bases, leaving 7 bases between them. Per germline, CDR1 LNHDA and CDR2 SQIVND (reference sequence). This CDR3 is 13 amino acids long. The CDR3 nucleotides read TGTGCCAGTAGTGCAGGGGCCTACAATGAGCAGTTCTTC. Translated, it gives CASSAGAYNEQFF.

The rearrangement joins TRBV27 to TRBJ1-5; no definite D call. The CDR3 has 15 residues. Germline V lookup: CDR1 MNHEY, CDR2 SMNVEV (reference sequence). Trimming left V 0 bases short and J 1 base short, with 7 bases between. CDR3 sequence reads: CASSLSIRSNQPQHF. CDR3 nucleotide sequence: TGTGCCAGCAGTTTATCGATCCGGAGCAATCAGCCCCAGCATTTT.

This sequence joins TRBV16 and TRBJ2-2; 8 bases are a match to TRBD1. The junction had 8 bases not matched to a gene; V was cut back by 5 bases and J by 6 bases. Germline CDR1 KGHSY, CDR2 FQNENV. This CDR3 spans 15 amino acids. The CDR3 DNA follows: TGTGCCAGCAGCTCCGGGACAGGATTCCCCGGGGAGCTGTTTTTT. Residues: CASSSGTGFPGELFF.

The chain couples TRBV2 to TRBJ2-7; TRBD2 is a possible D gene (5 bases). The length of the CDR3 is 18 residues. V was trimmed by 1 base and J by 2 bases, leaving 21 bases between them. Germline CDR1 is SNHLY and CDR2 is FYNNEI. The CDR3 sequence is CASSEDPTGGPPTYEQYF. The CDR3 DNA reads as TGTGCCAGCAGTGAAGACCCCACGGGCGGGCCCCCGACCTACGAGCAGTACTTC. Full variable domain (outside the CDR3, taken from reference TRBV2 and TRBJ2-7): EPEVTQTPSHQVTQMGQEVILRCVPISNHLYFYWYRQILGQKVEFLVSFYNNEISEKSEIFDDQFSVERPDGSNFTLKIRSTKLEDSAMYFCASSEDPTGGPPTYEQYFGPGTRLTVT.

J is TRBJ2-7 and V is TRBV4-2, with D maybe TRBD2 (5 bases). V lost 2 bases and J lost 0, with 14 bases in between. The CDR3 spans 16 residues. CDR1 and CDR2 from the germline V gene are LGHNA and YNFKEQ. In DNA form, the CDR3 reads TGTGCCAGCAGCCAACCCGGACTTTCCGGCTCCTACGAGCAGTACTTC. It is translated as CASSQPGLSGSYEQYF.

The rearrangement joins TRBV6-6 to TRBJ1-4; D gene ambiguous. In germline, CDR1 is MNHNY, CDR2 SVGAGI (reference sequence). The CDR3 totals 15 residues. V lost 2 bases, J lost 0 bases, and 7 bases lay in between. CDR3 sequence (DNA): TGTGCCAGCAGTTACGACTCCACAACTAATGAAAAACTGTTTTTT. Its translation: CASSYDSTTNEKLFF.

The chain couples TRBV11-2 to TRBJ2-3; 7 bases match TRBD2. Germline CDR1 SGHAT, CDR2 FQNNGV. The CDR3 contains 15 residues. V trimming: 8 bases; J trimming: 6 bases; junction bases outside the gene matches: 14. The DNA of the CDR3 is TGTGCCAGCTCCGATACGGCGGGAGTATTGGATACGCAGTATTTT. This encodes CASSDTAGVLDTQYF.